These 26 T cell receptor beta chains were sequenced from one sample in a study of beta chain bispecific antibodies for T cell cancers. One entry per CDR3 protein, called by TCRdb with MiXCR from the 5' RACE reads. The sample carries more than 20,000 distinct CDR3 sequences, approximately 2.2% recorded once. Their cognate antigens are unknown. Either OKT3 anti-CD3 antibody or CD3/CD28 beads expanded T cells from blood mononuclear cells over roughly three days. Whole-study findings and limits: After anti-TRBV12 rather than anti-CD19 exposure, TRBV12-3 made up around 99% less of total TRBV signal. Normal T cells contributed less of the targeted TRBV signal than the leukemia cells did.

Here the sequenced sample was healthy donor T cells cultured with leukemia cells, taken from a culture containing a bispecific antibody targeting TCR Vbeta12. These receptor sequences come from a human donor in good health. Some clones in this sample may be carry-over from other donors' samples.

This clonotype showed up many times. The V call is TRBV19, the J call TRBJ2-2; D is unresolved. Germline V gives CDR1 LNHDA, CDR2 SQIVND (reference sequence). Trimming stripped 10 bases from V and 6 bases from J, with 12 bases between. The CDR3 extends over 12 amino acids. DNA of the CDR3: TGTGCCACCCCTAATGGGGCCGGGGAGCTGTTTTTT. Encoded protein: CATPNGAGELFF.

This clonotype appeared many times. V gene TRBV9 combines with J gene TRBJ2-4; TRBD2 might be the D (6 bases). This CDR3 is built from 16 residues. Per the germline V gene, CDR1 is SGDLS and CDR2 is YYNGEE. Trimming took off 2 bases at V and 3 bases at J, with 15 bases between the two ends. The CDR3 region has the DNA TGTGCCAGCAGCGTTTTTTGTAGGGGAGGCAAAAACATTCAGTACTTC. The encoded protein is CASSVFCRGGKNIQYF.

In this sample, this clonotype turned up many times. V gene TRBV5-1 combines with J gene TRBJ2-1; a weak D match, TRBD2 (7 bases). This CDR3 is 16 amino acids long. Germline V gives CDR1 SGHRS, CDR2 YFSETQ. The V gene lost 5 bases and the J gene lost 1 base, with 16 bases spanning the gap. The CDR3, as DNA: TGCGCCAGCAGTTGGTGGGGGGGCCTATCCTACAATGAGCAGTTCTTC. Its translation: CASSWWGGLSYNEQFF.

This clonotype was observed many times. The gene calls are TRBV27 and TRBJ2-7; D remains unclear. V was shortened by 5 bases and J by 4 bases, with 15 bases between the two germline ends. CDR3 length: 14 amino acids. Germline CDR1 is MNHEY and CDR2 is SMNVEV (reference sequence). The chain's CDR3 is CASSPKITDYEQYF. CDR3 coding DNA: TGTGCCAGCAGTCCTAAGATTACAGATTACGAGCAGTACTTC.

Ten or more counts support this clonotype. The V and J genes are TRBV6-4 and TRBJ2-7; TRBD2 agrees at 7 bases. The CDR3 runs to 14 residues. Germline V gene sequence: CDR1 MRHNA, CDR2 SNTAGT. V lost 9 bases and J lost 6; bases outside the gene matches: 14. CDR3 DNA: TGTGCCAGGGGCCGGGACTATGAACACATCGAGCAGTACTTC. It codes for CARGRDYEHIEQYF.

This clonotype has a handful of counts. This chain uses TRBV28 with TRBJ2-7; D might be TRBD1 or TRBD2, each matching 5 bases. CDR1 MDHEN and CDR2 SYDVKM come from the germline V gene. V was cut by 5 bases and J by 2 bases, with 19 bases left in between. The CDR3 runs 16 residues. CDR3 sequence (DNA): TGTGCCAGCAGTAGTTCCGGGACGCCTCCGGCCTACGAGCAGTACTTC. It is translated as CASSSSGTPPAYEQYF. The full variable domain, rest sourced from reference TRBV28 and TRBJ2-7, is DVKVTQSSRYLVKRTGEKVFLECVQDMDHENMFWYRQDPGLGLRLIYFSYDVKMKEKGDIPEGYSVSREKKERFSLILESASTNQTSMYLCASSSSGTPPAYEQYFGPGTRLTVT.

This clonotype was found many times. The J gene is TRBJ2-7, the V gene TRBV4-1; a possible D gene is TRBD1 (6 bases). Germline CDR1 is MGHRA and CDR2 is YSYEKL. Trimming shortened V by 4 bases and J by 5 bases, and 15 bases separated the two germline ends. CDR3 length: 14 amino acids. The CDR3 DNA reads as TGCGCCAGCAGCCCGATGTTGACAGGAAACGAGCAGTACTTC. It specifies CASSPMLTGNEQYF.

In this sample, this clonotype turned up many times. The rearrangement joins TRBV2 to TRBJ1-5, with 9 bases aligning to TRBD1. Trimming at V came to 6 bases and at J to 1 base, leaving 10 bases not matched to a gene. This CDR3 is built from 17 residues. Germline V gene data show CDR1 as SNHLY and CDR2 as FYNNEI. CDR3 sequence reads: CASRGRTGDSSNQPQHF. The CDR3 region has the DNA TGTGCCAGCAGGGGTCGGACAGGGGATTCGAGCAATCAGCCCCAGCATTTT.

This clonotype was seen at least ten times. V gene TRBV5-1 combines with J gene TRBJ1-1; 7 bases are shared with TRBD1. The trim removed 4 bases at V and 1 base at J, leaving 4 bases unmatched. CDR3 length equals 14 residues. Germline V gene data show CDR1 as SGHRS and CDR2 as YFSETQ. This chain's CDR3 is CASSHGTANTEAFF. Written as DNA, the CDR3 is TGCGCCAGCAGCCACGGGACAGCGAACACTGAAGCTTTCTTT.

This clonotype has ten or more counts. The V and J genes are TRBV7-6 and TRBJ2-7; D may match TRBD1 or TRBD2 (5 bases each). CDR3 length equals 16 residues. V lost 1 base, J lost 5 bases, and 18 bases lay in between. The germline V gene has CDR1 SGHVS and CDR2 FNYEAQ. CDR3 amino acids: CASSLEEQGGFNEQYF. CDR3 in DNA: TGTGCCAGCAGCTTAGAGGAGCAGGGCGGGTTCAACGAGCAGTACTTC.

This clonotype was counted many times. V gene TRBV20-1 combines with J gene TRBJ2-3; D is unresolved. V was shortened by 5 bases and J by 0 bases, with 12 bases between the two germline ends. Looked up from germline, CDR1 is DFQATT and CDR2 is SNEGSKA (reference sequence). The CDR3 sequence is 14 residues long. The CDR3 here is CSAGYPESTDTQYF. The CDR3 DNA sequence: TGCAGTGCTGGTTACCCGGAAAGCACAGATACGCAGTATTTT.

This clonotype is medium-sized (0.01 to 0.1%) in the sample. This chain joins TRBV28 and TRBJ2-1, with 8 bases aligning to TRBD1. The CDR3 loop spans 15 amino acids. Germline lookup yields CDR1 MDHEN and CDR2 SYDVKM. V gave up 2 bases and J gave up 8 bases; unmatched junction bases: 8. The CDR3 bases are TGTGCCAGCAGTTTAGGGACAGGACCAGCGGATGAGCAGTTCTTC. This gives the protein CASSLGTGPADEQFF.

This clonotype was observed at least ten times. The gene calls are TRBV28 and TRBJ2-7; 7 bases match TRBD2. Per germline, CDR1 MDHEN and CDR2 SYDVKM. With V trimmed by 6 bases and J by 1 base, 6 bases remained unmatched. The CDR3 totals 14 residues. DNA for the CDR3: TGTGCCAGCAGCCCCCCGGGGGGTTCCTACGAGCAGTACTTC. Its protein is CASSPPGGSYEQYF. Full variable domain (rest looked up from reference TRBV28 and TRBJ2-7): DVKVTQSSRYLVKRTGEKVFLECVQDMDHENMFWYRQDPGLGLRLIYFSYDVKMKEKGDIPEGYSVSREKKERFSLILESASTNQTSMYLCASSPPGGSYEQYFGPGTRLTVT.

This clonotype occurred many times. J is TRBJ2-6 and V is TRBV5-4; a possible D gene is TRBD2 (6 bases). CDR3 length equals 18 residues. CDR1 and CDR2 from the germline V gene are SGHNT and YYREEE (reference sequence). The V and J ends lost 5 bases and 0 bases respectively, with 18 bases between them. The CDR3 DNA sequence: TGTGCCAGCAGGGTACGGCGGGACGCTAGCTCTGGGGCCAACGTCCTGACTTTC. Translation gives CASRVRRDASSGANVLTF.

This clonotype was recorded many times. The rearrangement links TRBV6-5 to TRBJ2-3, with 8 positions matching TRBD1. Germline V CDR1 and CDR2: MNHEY, SVGAGI. The CDR3 covers 13 residues. Trimming took 6 bases from V and 2 from J; bases not matched to a gene: 1. Written as DNA, the CDR3 is TGTGCCAGCAGGACAGGGGACACAGATACGCAGTATTTT. Translating it yields CASRTGDTDTQYF.

This clonotype was seen at least ten times. The chain employs TRBV24-1 and TRBJ2-1, with D uncertain. The CDR3 spans 15 residues. The germline V gene has CDR1 KGHDR and CDR2 SFDVKD. Trimming took off 3 bases at V and 5 bases at J, with 13 bases between the two ends. The CDR3 region has the DNA TGTGCCACCAGTGATCCTCTAGAGACGGACAATGAGCAGTTCTTC. The encoded protein is CATSDPLETDNEQFF.

This clonotype was found many times. The rearrangement links TRBV7-2 to TRBJ2-7; D not certain. Germline loops: CDR1 SGHTA, CDR2 FQGNSA. The CDR3 covers 14 residues. The V and J ends lost 6 bases and 0 bases respectively, with 12 bases between them. The CDR3 coding sequence is TGTGCCAGCAGGGCGGTTGACCTCTCCTACGAGCAGTACTTC. Its protein product is CASRAVDLSYEQYF.

Regarding this clonotype: This may arise from a read error, as a much more abundant clone is one base away. This chain joins TRBV7-9 and TRBJ1-4, with 7 bases fitting TRBD1. Trimming cost V 2 bases and J 6 bases; bases outside gene matches: 6. In germline, CDR1 is SEHNR, CDR2 FQNEAQ (reference sequence). The CDR3 spans 15 residues. The CDR3 loop is CASSLTGEAYEKLFF. In DNA form, the CDR3 reads TGTGCCAGCAGCTTAACAGGGGAGGCATATGAAAAACTGTTTTTT.

In this sample, this clonotype turned up many times. The genes are TRBV20-1 and TRBJ2-5; TRBD2 might be the D (6 bases). The CDR3 consists of 16 residues. V lost 0 bases and J lost 4, with 18 bases in between. CDR1 and CDR2 (germline): DFQATT, SNEGSKA (reference sequence). DNA of the CDR3: TGCAGTGCTAGAGATAAGCTCGGCGGGGTGTTAGAGACCCAGTACTTC. This gives the protein CSARDKLGGVLETQYF.

This clonotype occurred many times. V gene TRBV7-2 combines with J gene TRBJ2-1; no firm D call. This CDR3 is built from 14 residues. V shed 1 base and J shed 6 bases, with 10 bases lying between them. CDR1 and CDR2 from the germline V gene are SGHTA and FQGNSA. Here the CDR3 reads CASSLDYGSNEQFF. The CDR3 region has the DNA TGTGCCAGCAGCTTAGATTACGGATCCAATGAGCAGTTCTTC.

Sample share makes this clonotype medium-sized. The rearrangement links TRBV6-5 to TRBJ2-7, with D perhaps TRBD1 (5 bases). The CDR3 is 13 residues long. With 6 bases removed from V and 4 bases from J, the gap between germline ends came to 13 bases. The germline CDR1 and CDR2 sequences are MNHEY and SVGAGI. The CDR3: CASRPLRVYEQYF. Here the CDR3 DNA reads TGTGCCAGCAGACCGCTCAGGGTTTACGAGCAGTACTTC.

This clonotype came up many times. This sequence joins TRBV29-1 and TRBJ2-7; D possibly uses TRBD1 or TRBD2 (6 bases each). Germline loops: CDR1 SQVTM, CDR2 ANQGSEA. The CDR3 has 13 residues. V dropped 3 bases and J dropped 6 bases, with 15 bases sitting between them. The CDR3: CSVEGGHGIEQYF. The CDR3 DNA sequence: TGCAGCGTTGAGGGGGGCCATGGGATCGAGCAGTACTTC.

This clonotype was observed many times. V usage is TRBV30 and J usage is TRBJ2-2; possible D gene TRBD2, 7 bases. The CDR3 runs 20 residues. V lost 2 bases, J lost 1 base, and 26 bases lay in between. Looked up from germline, CDR1 is GTSNPN and CDR2 is SVGIG (reference sequence). CDR3: CAWSSISLGRGGLNTGELFF. CDR3 bases: TGTGCCTGGAGTTCCATTAGTCTCGGAAGGGGGGGCCTGAACACCGGGGAGCTGTTTTTT.

Only a few counts were recorded for this clonotype. The chain combines TRBV7-2 with TRBJ2-5; 9 bases fit TRBD2. Losses at the gene ends were 1 base for V and 0 bases for J; bases not matched to a gene: 3. The CDR3 sequence is 16 residues long. Germline V CDR1 and CDR2: SGHTA, FQGNSA. In DNA, the CDR3 is TGTGCCAGCAGCTTAGTGGCGGGGGGGCACCAAGAGACCCAGTACTTC. Protein sequence: CASSLVAGGHQETQYF.

This clonotype was counted at least ten times. The V and J genes are TRBV15 and TRBJ2-7, with 9 bases lining up with TRBD1. There are 14 residues in the CDR3. Germline assignment: CDR1 LNHNV and CDR2 YYDKDF (reference sequence). V was pared by 5 bases and J by 9 bases, with 11 bases of the junction left unmatched. The CDR3 coding sequence is TGTGCCACCAGCGACGGGACAGGGCAGAGGGGGCAGTACTTC. Translating gives CATSDGTGQRGQYF.

This clonotype has at least ten counts. This chain joins TRBV20-1 and TRBJ2-7; TRBD1 is a possible D gene (5 bases). Germline CDR1 DFQATT, CDR2 SNEGSKA (reference sequence). The CDR3 runs to 17 residues. The ends were cut back, 0 bases at V and 2 bases at J, with 20 bases in the middle. CDR3 bases: TGCAGTGCTAGAGAGATATCTAAAGGGGTTCGAACCTACGAGCAGTACTTC. Encoded protein: CSAREISKGVRTYEQYF.